The rows below give T cell receptor beta chains drawn from one sample of a study of CD8+ T cells in alopecia areata. Produced via immunoSEQ multiplex PCR; TCRdb's table is partial and in-frame only. The sample includes about 210,000 clones, approximately 72% seen only once; the top ten take 1% to 1.5%. The sequenced sample was CD4+ T cells sorted from blood, obtained at approximately week 45, from a patient treated with tofacitinib. The source of these receptors is a human donor with alopecia areata. Each CDR3 is given with its conserved first and last residue. D genes are given only for firm matches. Part of the rows lack a size; the others show once, few, many or a class for expanded clones.

TRBJ2-5,.,TRBV30,.,CAWSPELYQETQYF,TGTGCCTGGAGCCCAGAACTGTACCAAGAGACCCAGTACTTC
TRBJ1-2,.,TRBV7-2,TRBD1,CASSLGDSPWGYTF,TGTGCCAGCAGCTTAGGGGACAGCCCTTGGGGCTACACCTTC
TRBJ1-5,.,TRBV19,.,CASSISQNNQPQHF,TGTGCCAGTAGTATTAGCCAGAACAATCAGCCCCAGCATTTT
TRBJ2-5,.,TRBV30,TRBD1,CAWSRGQVGETQYF,TGTGCCTGGAGTCGGGGACAGGTGGGAGAGACCCAGTACTTC
TRBJ1-1,.,TRBV6-6,.,CASSYEWNTEAFF,TGTGCCAGCAGTTACGAGTGGAACACTGAAGCTTTCTTT
TRBJ2-4,.,TRBV29-1,.,CSVGTGTKNIQYF,TGCAGCGTTGGTACGGGTACCAAAAACATTCAGTACTTC
TRBJ2-7,.,TRBV15,.,CATSRDGMHSYEQYF,TGTGCCACCAGCAGAGATGGGATGCACTCCTACGAGCAGTACTTC
TRBJ1-2,.,TRBV6-5,.,CASSPTFGPYGYTF,TGTGCCAGCAGTCCCACCTTTGGGCCCTATGGCTACACCTTC
TRBJ1-1,.,TRBV6-6,.,CASTTRDTEAFF,TGTGCCAGCACCACTCGGGATACTGAAGCTTTCTTT
TRBJ2-4,.,TRBV30,.,CAWKPAPLLAKNIQYF,TGTGCCTGGAAGCCAGCACCTCTACTAGCCAAAAACATTCAGTACTTC
TRBJ2-1,.,TRBV5-6,.,CASSLMGNYNEQFF,TGTGCCAGCAGCTTGATGGGTAACTACAATGAGCAGTTCTTC
TRBJ2-5,.,TRBV15,TRBD2,CATSRGTGTGGTQYF,TGTGCCACCAGCAGAGGAACCGGGACGGGGGGGACCCAGTACTTC
TRBJ2-3,.,TRBV4-3,TRBD1,CASSHEGQTSTDTQYF,TGCGCCAGCAGCCATGAGGGACAGACTAGCACAGATACGCAGTATTTT
TRBJ2-7,.,TRBV29-1,.,CSARDTNYEQYF,TGCAGCGCCCGGGACACCAACTACGAGCAGTACTTC
TRBJ1-2,.,TRBV7-9,.,CASSRQENYGYTF,TGTGCCAGCAGCCGGCAAGAAAACTATGGCTACACCTTC
TRBJ2-7,.,TRBV19,.,CASRAGTYTYEQYF,TGTGCCAGTAGGGCGGGGACATACACCTACGAGCAGTACTTC
TRBJ2-2,.,TRBV29-1,.,CSVEAQGSPGELFF,TGCAGCGTTGAAGCTCAGGGTTCTCCCGGGGAGCTGTTTTTT
TRBJ1-2,.,TRBV5-1,TRBD1,CASSLTGEGGYTF,TGCGCCAGCAGCTTGACAGGGGAAGGTGGCTACACCTTC
TRBJ2-1,few,TRBV5-1,TRBD2,CASSSGGPYNEQFF,TGCGCCAGCTCTAGCGGGGGGCCGTACAATGAGCAGTTCTTC
TRBJ2-2,.,TRBV4-3,.,CASSQDPTGELFF,TGCGCCAGCAGCCAAGACCCAACCGGGGAGCTGTTTTTT
TRBJ2-7,.,TRBV7-9,.,CASSSDRSYEQYF,TGTGCCAGCAGCTCCGACAGGTCCTACGAGCAGTACTTC
TRBJ2-7,.,TRBV4-1,TRBD2,CASSHDKQRGLWEQYF,TGCGCCAGCAGCCATGATAAGCAGCGGGGACTGTGGGAGCAGTACTTC
TRBJ2-7,.,TRBV5-1,.,CASSLVGGAYEQYF,TGCGCCAGCAGCTTGGTTGGCGGGGCCTACGAGCAGTACTTC
TRBJ2-7,.,TRBV6-6,TRBD1,CASSQTGANEQYF,TGTGCCAGCAGTCAAACAGGGGCAAACGAGCAGTACTTC
TRBJ1-2,.,TRBV30,TRBD1,CAWRGTGSFNYGYTF,TGTGCCTGGAGGGGGACAGGTAGTTTCAACTATGGCTACACCTTC
TRBJ2-5,.,TRBV6-6,.,CASSYGAGLGETQYF,TGTGCCAGCAGTTACGGGGCAGGGCTTGGAGAGACCCAGTACTTC
TRBJ1-1,.,TRBV5-1,.,CASSLASVNTEAFF,TGCGCCAGCAGCTTGGCATCGGTGAACACTGAAGCTTTCTTT
TRBJ1-1,.,TRBV29-1,TRBD1,CSALQGVETEAFF,TGCAGCGCCTTACAGGGGGTAGAAACTGAAGCTTTCTTT
TRBJ1-4,few,TRBV29-1,TRBD1,CSVTQTGASEKLFF,TGCAGCGTTACACAAACAGGGGCGTCTGAAAAACTGTTTTTT
TRBJ1-2,.,TRBV30,TRBD1,CAWSQQGAGGYTF,TGTGCCTGGAGTCAACAGGGGGCGGGTGGCTACACCTTC
TRBJ1-6,once,TRBV7-9,.,CASSLGGSNSPLHF,TGTGCCAGCAGCTTAGGGGGATCTAATTCACCCCTCCACTTT
TRBJ1-6,.,TRBV5-1,TRBD1,CASKETPGQGSSPLHF,TGCGCCAGCAAGGAAACTCCGGGACAGGGGTCCTCACCCCTCCACTTT
TRBJ1-2,.,TRBV29-1,.,CSVQVGLDGYTF,TGCAGCGTTCAGGTCGGGTTGGATGGCTACACCTTC
TRBJ1-2,.,TRBV2,.,CASSRQDRASYGYTF,TGTGCCAGCAGTAGACAGGATAGAGCTAGTTATGGCTACACCTTC
TRBJ2-4,.,TRBV6-6,.,CASSPPGGTKNIQYF,TGTGCCAGCAGCCCCCCAGGGGGGACCAAAAACATTCAGTACTTC
TRBJ2-1,.,TRBV28,.,CASSLPYNEQFF,TGTGCCAGCAGTTTACCGTACAATGAGCAGTTCTTC
TRBJ2-7,few,TRBV7-2,.,CASSLTSKTYEQYF,TGTGCCAGCAGCTTAACTAGCAAAACCTACGAGCAGTACTTC
TRBJ2-2,few,TRBV6-5,TRBD1,CASRAGGSGGELFF,TGTGCCAGCAGGGCAGGGGGATCTGGCGGGGAGCTGTTTTTT
TRBJ1-1,.,TRBV29-1,.,CSISRGGRTEAFF,TGCAGCATTTCCAGAGGGGGTCGCACTGAAGCTTTCTTT
TRBJ1-5,.,TRBV5-8,TRBD1,CASSLTFSGQGNQPQHF,TGTGCCAGCAGCTTGACGTTTTCGGGACAGGGGAATCAGCCCCAGCATTTT
TRBJ2-7,.,TRBV27,.,CASSARWGQLEQYF,TGTGCCAGCAGTGCAAGGTGGGGACAACTCGAGCAGTACTTC
TRBJ1-2,.,TRBV30,TRBD1,CASNSGTESYGYTF,TGTGCCAGTAACTCCGGGACAGAATCCTATGGCTACACCTTC
TRBJ1-1,.,TRBV7-2,TRBD1,CASTRQGNTEAFF,TGTGCCAGCACCAGACAGGGGAACACTGAAGCTTTCTTT
TRBJ2-7,.,TRBV5-6,TRBD1,CASSLGTGVSYEQYF,TGTGCCAGCAGCCTGGGGACAGGGGTCTCCTACGAGCAGTACTTC
TRBJ1-3,once,TRBV5-6,.,CASSLAGAAGNTIYF,TGTGCCAGCAGCTTAGCCGGGGCGGCGGGAAACACCATATATTTT
TRBJ2-2,once,TRBV2,.,CASGMGNTGELFF,TGTGCCAGCGGAATGGGGAACACCGGGGAGCTGTTTTTT
TRBJ2-7,.,TRBV2,TRBD1,CASTGTATYEQYF,TGTGCCAGCACCGGGACAGCCACCTACGAGCAGTACTTC
TRBJ1-2,.,TRBV7-2,.,CASSLDQSPRYGYTF,TGTGCCAGCAGCTTAGACCAGTCCCCTAGATATGGCTACACCTTC
TRBJ2-3,few,TRBV6-1,.,CASSVKDDTDTQYF,TGTGCCAGCAGTGTGAAAGACGACACAGATACGCAGTATTTT
TRBJ2-1,.,TRBV5-1,TRBD1,CASQTGGSYNEQFF,TGCGCCTCCCAGACAGGGGGCTCCTACAATGAGCAGTTCTTC
TRBJ2-6,.,TRBV18,.,CASSPRTGGSGANVLTF,TGTGCCAGCTCACCACGGACCGGAGGCTCTGGGGCCAACGTCCTGACTTTC
TRBJ2-5,.,TRBV5-1,.,CASSLVAGEETQYF,TGCGCCAGCAGCTTGGTGGCCGGAGAGGAGACCCAGTACTTC